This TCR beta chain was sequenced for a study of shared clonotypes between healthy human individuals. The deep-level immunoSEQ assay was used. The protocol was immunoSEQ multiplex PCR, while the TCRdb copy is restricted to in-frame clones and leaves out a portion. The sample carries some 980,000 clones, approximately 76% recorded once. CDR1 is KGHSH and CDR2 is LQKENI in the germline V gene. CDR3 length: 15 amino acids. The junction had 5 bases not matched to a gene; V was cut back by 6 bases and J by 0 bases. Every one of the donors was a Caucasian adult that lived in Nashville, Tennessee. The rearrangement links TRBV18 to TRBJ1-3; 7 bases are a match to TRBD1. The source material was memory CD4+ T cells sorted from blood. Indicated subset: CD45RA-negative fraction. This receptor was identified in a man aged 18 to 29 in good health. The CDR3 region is CASSQTGASGNTIYF. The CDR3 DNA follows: TGTGCCAGCTCGCAAACAGGGGCCTCTGGAAACACCATATATTTT.